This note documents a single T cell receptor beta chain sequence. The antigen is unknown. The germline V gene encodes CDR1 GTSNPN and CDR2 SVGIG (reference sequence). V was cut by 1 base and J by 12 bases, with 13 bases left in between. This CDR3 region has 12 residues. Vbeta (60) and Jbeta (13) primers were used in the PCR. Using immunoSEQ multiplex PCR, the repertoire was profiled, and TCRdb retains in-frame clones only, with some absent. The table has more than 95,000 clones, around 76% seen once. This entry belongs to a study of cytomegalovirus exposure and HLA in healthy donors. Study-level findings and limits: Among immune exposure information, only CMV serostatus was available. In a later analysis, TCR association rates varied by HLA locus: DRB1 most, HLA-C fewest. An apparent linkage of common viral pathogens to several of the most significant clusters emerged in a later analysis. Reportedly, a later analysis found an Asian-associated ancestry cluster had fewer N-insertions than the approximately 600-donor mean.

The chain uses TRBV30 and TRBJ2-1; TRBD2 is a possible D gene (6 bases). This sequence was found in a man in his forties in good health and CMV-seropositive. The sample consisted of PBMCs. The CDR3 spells CAWSGVLAGQFF. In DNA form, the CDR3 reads TGTGCCTGGAGTGGCGTACTAGCAGGGCAGTTCTTC.